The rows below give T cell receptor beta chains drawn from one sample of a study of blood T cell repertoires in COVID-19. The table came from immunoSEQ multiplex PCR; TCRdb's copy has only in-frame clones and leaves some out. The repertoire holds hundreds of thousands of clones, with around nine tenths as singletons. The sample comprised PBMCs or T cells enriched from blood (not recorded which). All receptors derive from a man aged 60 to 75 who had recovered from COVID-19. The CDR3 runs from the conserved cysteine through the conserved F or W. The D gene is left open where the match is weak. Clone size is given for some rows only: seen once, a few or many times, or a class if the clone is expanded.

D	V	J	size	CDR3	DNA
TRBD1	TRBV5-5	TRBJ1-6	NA	CASSLYRTGNSPLHF	TGTGCCAGCAGCTTGTATAGGACAGGGAATTCACCCCTCCACTTT
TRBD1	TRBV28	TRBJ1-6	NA	CASSLYMTGGYSPLHF	TGTGCCAGCAGTTTATACATGACAGGGGGTTACTCACCCCTCCACTTT
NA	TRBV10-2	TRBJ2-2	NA	CASSRRADEGELFF	TGCGCCAGCAGCCGGAGGGCCGATGAAGGGGAGCTGTTTTTT
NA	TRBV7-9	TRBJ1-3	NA	CASSTVSGNTIYF	TGTGCCAGCAGTACAGTCTCTGGAAACACCATATATTTT
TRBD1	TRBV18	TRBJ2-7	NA	CASSLTTGYTHEQYF	TGTGCCAGCTCTCTTACGACAGGGTATACCCACGAGCAGTACTTC
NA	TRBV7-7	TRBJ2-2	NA	CAGGRGNTGELFF	TGTGCTGGGGGCAGGGGGAACACCGGGGAGCTGTTTTTT
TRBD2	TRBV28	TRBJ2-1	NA	CASSFVGGPLNEQFF	TGTGCCAGCAGTTTCGTGGGAGGGCCCCTTAATGAGCAGTTCTTC
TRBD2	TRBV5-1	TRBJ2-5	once	CASSLVTSGIQETQYF	TGCGCCAGCAGCTTGGTGACTAGCGGGATTCAAGAGACCCAGTACTTC
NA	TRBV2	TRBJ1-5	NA	CASRDSNQPQHF	TGTGCCAGCAGGGACAGTAATCAGCCCCAGCATTTT
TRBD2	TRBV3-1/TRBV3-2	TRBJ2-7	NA	CASSQDQGLAGVNEQYF	TGTGCCAGCAGCCAAGATCAGGGACTAGCGGGAGTCAACGAGCAGTACTTC
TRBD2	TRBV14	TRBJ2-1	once	CASSRDPGLAGGNEQFF	TGTGCCAGCAGCCGGGATCCCGGACTAGCGGGAGGCAATGAGCAGTTCTTC
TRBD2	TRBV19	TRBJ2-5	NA	CASSGRGQETQYF	TGTGCCAGTAGCGGGAGGGGGCAAGAGACCCAGTACTTC
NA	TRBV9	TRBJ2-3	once	CASSVLSGYTDTQYF	TGTGCCAGCAGCGTGCTAAGCGGATACACAGATACGCAGTATTTT
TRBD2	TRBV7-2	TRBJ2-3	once	CASSFKEGLAGERADTQYF	TGTGCCAGCAGCTTTAAGGAAGGACTAGCGGGAGAGAGGGCAGATACGCAGTATTTT
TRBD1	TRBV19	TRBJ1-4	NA	CASSAGQGARKLFF	TGTGCCAGTAGTGCGGGACAGGGGGCAAGAAAACTGTTTTTT